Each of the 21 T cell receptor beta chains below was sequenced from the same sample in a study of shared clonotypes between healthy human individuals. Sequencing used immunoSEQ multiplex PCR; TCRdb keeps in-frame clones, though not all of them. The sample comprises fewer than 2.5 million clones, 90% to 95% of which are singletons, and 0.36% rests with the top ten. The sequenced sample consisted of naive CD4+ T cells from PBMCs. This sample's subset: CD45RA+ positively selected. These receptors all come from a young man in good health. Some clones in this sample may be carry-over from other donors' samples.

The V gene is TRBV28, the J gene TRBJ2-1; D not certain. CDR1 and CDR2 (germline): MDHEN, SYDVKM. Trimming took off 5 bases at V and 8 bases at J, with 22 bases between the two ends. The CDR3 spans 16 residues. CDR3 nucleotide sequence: TGTGCCAGCAGTCCCCTTACCGGCCCCACCTGGGATGAGCAGTTCTTC. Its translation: CASSPLTGPTWDEQFF.

The CDR3 protein is CASSPVRNTGELFF. As DNA, the CDR3 is TGTGCCAGCAGCCCGGTTCGCAACACCGGGGAGCTGTTTTTT. The chain links TRBV7-2 to TRBJ2-2; D is uncertain. The CDR3 length is 14 residues. Germline lookup yields CDR1 SGHTA and CDR2 FQGNSA. Trimming removed 5 bases from V and 2 bases from J, with 9 bases in between.

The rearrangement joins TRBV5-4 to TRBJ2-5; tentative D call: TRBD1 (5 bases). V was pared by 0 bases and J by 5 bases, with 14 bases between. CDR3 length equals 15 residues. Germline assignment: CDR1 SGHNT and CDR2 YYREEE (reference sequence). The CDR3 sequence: CASSLVQGLGETQYF. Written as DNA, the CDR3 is TGTGCCAGCAGCTTGGTTCAGGGTCTAGGCGAGACCCAGTACTTC.

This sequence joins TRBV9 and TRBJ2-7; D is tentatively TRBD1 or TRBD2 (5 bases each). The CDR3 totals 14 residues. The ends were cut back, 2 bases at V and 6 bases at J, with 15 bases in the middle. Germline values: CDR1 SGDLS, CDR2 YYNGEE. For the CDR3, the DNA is TGTGCCAGCAGCGTCGGGACCGAGCGGTTCGAGCAGTACTTC. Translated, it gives CASSVGTERFEQYF. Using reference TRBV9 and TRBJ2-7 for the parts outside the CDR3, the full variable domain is DSGVTQTPKHLITATGQRVTLRCSPRSGDLSVYWYQQSLDQGLQFLIQYYNGEERAKGNILERFSAQQFPDLHSELNLSSLELGDSALYFCASSVGTERFEQYFGPGTRLTVT.

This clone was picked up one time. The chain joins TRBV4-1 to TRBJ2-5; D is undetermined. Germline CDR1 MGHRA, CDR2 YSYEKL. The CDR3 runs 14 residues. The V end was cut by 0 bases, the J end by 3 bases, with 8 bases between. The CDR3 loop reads CASSQDWAEETQYF. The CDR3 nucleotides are TGCGCCAGCAGCCAAGATTGGGCAGAAGAGACCCAGTACTTC.

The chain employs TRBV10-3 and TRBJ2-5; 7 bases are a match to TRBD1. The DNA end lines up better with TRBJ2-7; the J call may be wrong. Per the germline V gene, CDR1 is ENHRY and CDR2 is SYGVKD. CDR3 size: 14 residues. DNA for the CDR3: TGTGCCATCAGCCCGGGACAGCCCCCTCGCGAGCAGTACTTC. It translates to CAISPGQPPREQYF.

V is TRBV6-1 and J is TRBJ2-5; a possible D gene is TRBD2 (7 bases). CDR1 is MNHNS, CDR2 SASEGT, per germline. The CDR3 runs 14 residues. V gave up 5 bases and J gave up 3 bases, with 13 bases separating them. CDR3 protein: CASSKQGREETQYF. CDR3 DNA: TGTGCCAGCAGTAAGCAGGGGAGGGAAGAGACCCAGTACTTC.

The CDR3 region has the DNA TGTGCCAGCAGCCAAGATCTCCCGGGACAGGGGGCGATCCGAAAACTGTTTTTT. Translating it yields CASSQDLPGQGAIRKLFF. V gene TRBV4-2 combines with J gene TRBJ1-4, with 12 bases lining up with TRBD1. The CDR3 is 18 amino acids. After removal of 0 bases from V and 10 bases from J, the junction contained 12 bases not matched to a gene. The germline CDR1 and CDR2 sequences are LGHNA and YNFKEQ.

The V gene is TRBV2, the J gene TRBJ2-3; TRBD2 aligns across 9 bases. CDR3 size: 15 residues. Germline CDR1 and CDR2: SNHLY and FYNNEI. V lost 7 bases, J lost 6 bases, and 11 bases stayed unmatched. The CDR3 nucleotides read TGTGCCAGCACCCCCGGGCTAGCGGGAAAGGATACGCAGTATTTT. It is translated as CASTPGLAGKDTQYF.

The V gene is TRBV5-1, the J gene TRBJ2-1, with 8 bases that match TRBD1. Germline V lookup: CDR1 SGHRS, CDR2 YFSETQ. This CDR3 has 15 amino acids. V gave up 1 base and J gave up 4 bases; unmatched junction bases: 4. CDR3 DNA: TGCGCCAGCAGCTTGACGACAGGGGATTACAATGAGCAGTTCTTC. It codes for CASSLTTGDYNEQFF.

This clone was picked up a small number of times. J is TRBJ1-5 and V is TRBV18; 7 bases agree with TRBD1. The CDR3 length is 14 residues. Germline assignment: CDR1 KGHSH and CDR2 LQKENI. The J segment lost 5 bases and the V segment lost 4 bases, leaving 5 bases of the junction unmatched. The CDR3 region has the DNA TGTGCCAGCTCACGAGGACAGGTTGATCAGCCCCAGCATTTT. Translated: CASSRGQVDQPQHF.

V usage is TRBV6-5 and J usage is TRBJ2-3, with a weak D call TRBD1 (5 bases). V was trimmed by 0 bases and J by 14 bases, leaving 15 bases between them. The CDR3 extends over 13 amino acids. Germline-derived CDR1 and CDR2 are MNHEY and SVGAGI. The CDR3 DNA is TGTGCCAGCAGTTACTCGAGACAGACCTCGCCGTATTTT. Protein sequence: CASSYSRQTSPYF.

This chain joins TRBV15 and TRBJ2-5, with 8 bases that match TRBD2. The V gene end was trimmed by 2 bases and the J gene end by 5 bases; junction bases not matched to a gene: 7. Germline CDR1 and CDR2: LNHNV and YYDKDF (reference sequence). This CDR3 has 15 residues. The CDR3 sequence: CATSRRLATAETQYF. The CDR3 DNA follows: TGTGCCACCAGCAGACGACTAGCGACGGCGGAGACCCAGTACTTC.

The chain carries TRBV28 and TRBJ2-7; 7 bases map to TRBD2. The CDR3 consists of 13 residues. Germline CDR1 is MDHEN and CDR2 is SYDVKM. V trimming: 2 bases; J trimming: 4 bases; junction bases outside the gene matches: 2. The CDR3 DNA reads TGTGCCAGCAGTTTAGCTAGCGGATACGAGCAGTACTTC. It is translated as CASSLASGYEQYF.

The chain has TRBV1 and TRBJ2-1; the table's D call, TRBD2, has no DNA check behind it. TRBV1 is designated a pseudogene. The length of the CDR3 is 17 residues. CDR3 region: CTSSQSTAGLTYNEQFF. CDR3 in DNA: TGCACCAGCAGCCAATCCACAGCGGGACTTACATACAATGAGCAGTTCTTC.

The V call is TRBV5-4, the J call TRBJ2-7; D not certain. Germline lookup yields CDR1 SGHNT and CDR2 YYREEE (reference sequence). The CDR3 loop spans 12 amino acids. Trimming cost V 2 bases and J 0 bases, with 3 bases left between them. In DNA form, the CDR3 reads TGTGCCAGCAGCTTTTACTCCTACGAGCAGTACTTC. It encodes CASSFYSYEQYF.

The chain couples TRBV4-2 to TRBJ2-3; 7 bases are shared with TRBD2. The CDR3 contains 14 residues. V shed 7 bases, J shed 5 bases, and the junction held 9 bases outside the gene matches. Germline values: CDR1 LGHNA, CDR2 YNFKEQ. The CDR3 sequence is CASTLGREKDTQYF. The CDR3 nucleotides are TGTGCCAGCACCCTGGGGCGGGAGAAAGATACGCAGTATTTT.

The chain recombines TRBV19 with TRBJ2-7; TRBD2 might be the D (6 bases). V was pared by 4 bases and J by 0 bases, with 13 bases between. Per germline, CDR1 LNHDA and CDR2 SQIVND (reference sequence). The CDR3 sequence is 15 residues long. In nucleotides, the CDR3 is TGTGCCAGTAGTACCCGGGGAGGTAGCTCCTACGAGCAGTACTTC. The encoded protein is CASSTRGGSSYEQYF. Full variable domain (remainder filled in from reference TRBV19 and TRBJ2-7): DGGITQSPKYLFRKEGQNVTLSCEQNLNHDAMYWYRQDPGQGLRLIYYSQIVNDFQKGDIAEGYSVSREKKESFPLTVTSAQKNPTAFYLCASSTRGGSSYEQYFGPGTRLTVT.

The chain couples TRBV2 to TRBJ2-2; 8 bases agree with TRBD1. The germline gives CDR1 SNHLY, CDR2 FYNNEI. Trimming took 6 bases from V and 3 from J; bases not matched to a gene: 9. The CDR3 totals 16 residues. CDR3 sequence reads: CASRSSGGWYTGELFF. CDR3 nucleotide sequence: TGTGCCAGCAGGAGTTCAGGGGGCTGGTACACCGGGGAGCTGTTTTTT.

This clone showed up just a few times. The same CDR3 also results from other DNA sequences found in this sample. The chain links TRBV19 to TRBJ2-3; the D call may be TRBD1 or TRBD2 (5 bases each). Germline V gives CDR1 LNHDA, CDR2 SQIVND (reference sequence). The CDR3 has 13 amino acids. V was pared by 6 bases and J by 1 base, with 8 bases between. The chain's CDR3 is CASRGVGTDTQYF. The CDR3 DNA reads TGTGCCAGTAGGGGGGTAGGCACAGATACGCAGTATTTT.

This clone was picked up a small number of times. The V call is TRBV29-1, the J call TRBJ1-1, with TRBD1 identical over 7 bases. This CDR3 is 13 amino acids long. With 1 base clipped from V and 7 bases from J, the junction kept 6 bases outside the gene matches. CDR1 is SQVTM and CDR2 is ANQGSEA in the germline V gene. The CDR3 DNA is TGCAGCGTTGAAGGACAGGGAGGGAGTGAAGCTTTCTTT. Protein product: CSVEGQGGSEAFF. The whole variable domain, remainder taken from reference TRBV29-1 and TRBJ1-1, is SAVISQKPSRDICQRGTSLTIQCQVDSQVTMMFWYRQQPGQSLTLIATANQGSEATYESGFVIDKFPISRPNLTFSTLTVSNMSPEDSSIYLCSVEGQGGSEAFFGQGTRLTVV.